This T cell receptor (beta chain) emerged from a study of human T cells and chemical hapten exposure. Overall study: On the upper back, patch tests were applied with 0.01% DPC and read at 6 days. It was small differences in pooled library volume that mainly caused per-sample TCR yields to vary. Points from the study as a whole: Expanded TCRs formed significantly more large CDR3 similarity clusters than controls. The presence of alopecia in the donors means their immune response may differ from healthy people's.

This clonotype was counted only a few times. Its target is unknown. TCRdb reanalysed the RACE reads using MiXCR and keeps one entry per CDR3 protein. The table records over 35,000 distinct CDR3 sequences, more than 9% of them present only once. Time point indicated: pre-sensitization, week 0. As to treatment: therapeutic diphenylcyclopropenone sensitization with weekly scalp DPC. This CDR3 is built from 15 residues. V shed 0 bases and J shed 2 bases, with 9 bases lying between them. In germline, CDR1 is SGHTA, CDR2 FQGNSA. The gene calls are TRBV7-2 and TRBJ2-3; the D is unclear. This TCR was sampled from a young man with alopecia areata. Some clones in this sample may be carry-over from other donors' samples. The input for sequencing was whole blood, taken in connection with sensitization to the hapten diphenylcyclopropenone (DPC). The CDR3 DNA follows: TGTGCCAGCAGCTTAGCGACCAGAACCACAGATACGCAGTATTTT. It translates to CASSLATRTTDTQYF.